This entry lists 26 T cell receptor beta chains sequenced from one sample in a study of CD4+ T cells in melanoma. Sequencing was performed with immunoSEQ multiplex PCR; in TCRdb, only in-frame clones are kept and a portion is missing. The data hold 20,000 to 25,000 clones, with almost 85% observed a single time. Material: cells from a culture (not recorded whether cultured in vitro). The receptors were sampled from a human donor with melanoma.

This chain joins TRBV4-2 and TRBJ1-4; D ambiguous. Per germline, CDR1 LGHNA and CDR2 YNFKEQ. V lost 0 bases to trimming and J lost 0 bases, with 8 bases between them. The CDR3 extends over 16 amino acids. CDR3 DNA sequence: TGTGCCAGCAGCCAAGATCTGGGAGCAACTAATGAAAAACTGTTTTTT. Its protein product is CASSQDLGATNEKLFF.

This chain joins TRBV28 and TRBJ2-7; 8 bases fit TRBD1. CDR3 length: 12 residues. V shed 8 bases, J shed 5 bases, and the junction held 5 bases outside the gene matches. CDR1 is MDHEN, CDR2 SYDVKM, per germline. CDR3: CASRTGFNEQYF. CDR3 DNA: TGTGCCAGCCGGACAGGGTTCAACGAGCAGTACTTC. Filled out from reference TRBV28 and TRBJ2-7, the complete variable domain reads DVKVTQSSRYLVKRTGEKVFLECVQDMDHENMFWYRQDPGLGLRLIYFSYDVKMKEKGDIPEGYSVSREKKERFSLILESASTNQTSMYLCASRTGFNEQYFGPGTRLTVT.

The rearrangement links TRBV5-1 to TRBJ1-3, with D hard to call. CDR1 and CDR2 from the germline V gene are SGHRS and YFSETQ. The CDR3 has 14 amino acids. Trimming removed 0 bases at V and 6 bases at J, with 10 bases between. The CDR3 DNA sequence: TGCGCCAGCAGCTTGGACGCCACAACAAACACCATATATTTT. Amino acid sequence: CASSLDATTNTIYF.

This clone was seen more than once but under ten times. This rearrangement joins TRBV6-6 to TRBJ2-5; D ambiguous. Germline lookup yields CDR1 MNHNY and CDR2 SVGAGI (reference sequence). The CDR3 consists of 11 residues. Deletions cut 2 bases from V and 7 bases from J, with 5 bases between. The CDR3 nucleotides are TGTGCCAGCAGTTACAGTGGGACCCAGTACTTC. Encoded protein: CASSYSGTQYF.

V and J are TRBV6-5 and TRBJ1-1; D is unresolved. This CDR3 has 14 residues. Germline CDR1 is MNHEY and CDR2 is SVGAGI. Trimming cost V 7 bases and J 4 bases, with 16 bases left between them. CDR3 region: CASKRNYGVTEAFF. For the CDR3, the DNA is TGTGCCAGCAAGAGGAACTATGGGGTCACTGAAGCTTTCTTT.

CDR3 sequence (DNA): TGTGCCAGCAGCACCGGACAGGGGCAGAACACTGAAGCTTTCTTT. Its protein is CASSTGQGQNTEAFF. This chain connects TRBV7-3 to TRBJ1-1; 9 nucleotides match TRBD1. This CDR3 is built from 15 residues. V shed 5 bases and J 1 base; nucleotides not matched to a gene: 5. CDR1 is SGHTA and CDR2 is FQGTGA in the germline V gene.

The gene calls are TRBV7-9 and TRBJ1-5; TRBD1 is a possible D gene (5 bases). Trimming pared 0 bases from V and 5 bases from J, leaving 11 bases between. This CDR3 has 15 residues. Germline values: CDR1 SEHNR, CDR2 FQNEAQ (reference sequence). CDR3 sequence: CASSLAEGFDQPQHF. CDR3 in DNA: TGTGCCAGCAGCTTAGCGGAGGGGTTCGATCAGCCCCAGCATTTT.

The rearrangement uses TRBV11-2 and TRBJ2-7, with no clear D. CDR1 and CDR2 from the germline V gene are SGHAT and FQNNGV. The CDR3 has 14 amino acids. The V gene lost 5 bases and the J gene lost 2 bases, with 13 bases spanning the gap. CDR3 DNA: TGTGCCAGCAGCCCTTTTCCCCCGACCTACGAGCAGTACTTC. Translating it yields CASSPFPPTYEQYF.

The chain joins TRBV7-9 to TRBJ1-2; the match to TRBD1 covers 10 bases. Germline assignment: CDR1 SEHNR and CDR2 FQNEAQ (reference sequence). The CDR3 covers 12 residues. The V segment lost 10 bases and the J segment 11 bases; nucleotides outside the gene matches: 10. CDR3 nucleotides: TGTGCCACAGCCGGGACAGGGGAAGTTTACACCTTC. Translating gives CATAGTGEVYTF.

The gene calls are TRBV2 and TRBJ1-6, with a weak D call TRBD1 (6 bases). CDR1 is SNHLY and CDR2 is FYNNEI in the germline V gene. This CDR3 region has 14 residues. Trimming removed 7 bases from V and 9 bases from J, with 16 bases in between. The CDR3 protein is CASTRGPQGSPLHF. For the CDR3, the DNA is TGTGCCAGCACCAGGGGCCCTCAGGGTTCACCCCTCCACTTT.

The chain links TRBV7-2 to TRBJ2-7, with TRBD2 identical over 11 bases. Germline V gene lookup returns CDR1 SGHTA and CDR2 FQGNSA. V trimming: 4 bases; J trimming: 6 bases; junction bases outside the gene matches: 11. The CDR3 totals 16 residues. DNA of the CDR3: TGTGCCAGCAGCTCGATAGCGGGGGGGTTCGGTGGCGAGCAGTACTTC. Residues: CASSSIAGGFGGEQYF.

This clone was observed a few times. J is TRBJ2-5 and V is TRBV21-1; the table's D call of TRBD2 was not tested on the DNA. TRBV21-1 is a documented pseudogene. The CDR3 consists of 15 residues. The CDR3 loop is CASSPSGEGTETQYF. The CDR3 region has the DNA TGTGCCAGCAGCCCCTCTGGTGAGGGCACGGAGACCCAGTACTTC.

The chain uses TRBV14 and TRBJ2-1; 10 nucleotides line up with TRBD2. CDR1 is SGHDN, CDR2 FVKESK, per germline. This CDR3 has 16 amino acids. V lost 1 base to trimming and J lost 2 bases; unmatched junction nucleotides: 2. DNA for the CDR3: TGTGCCAGCAGCCAAGGGAGCGGGGGGGCCTACAATGAGCAGTTCTTC. Its protein is CASSQGSGGAYNEQFF.

In DNA form, the CDR3 reads TGCGCCAGCTACGGGCCGGACATTAGGACAACTAACTATGGCTACACCTTC. Its translation is CASYGPDIRTTNYGYTF. The chain couples TRBV5-1 to TRBJ1-2, with D perhaps matching TRBD1 (5 bases). This CDR3 has 17 residues. Trimming took off 7 bases at V and 0 bases at J, with 22 bases between the two ends. The germline CDR1 and CDR2 sequences are SGHRS and YFSETQ.

The J gene is TRBJ1-3, the V gene TRBV11-2, with D possibly TRBD1 on 5 matching bases. CDR3 length: 17 amino acids. V was clipped by 0 bases and J by 1 base, with 13 bases between them. Germline V gene lookup returns CDR1 SGHAT and CDR2 FQNNGV. The CDR3 coding sequence is TGTGCCAGCAGCTTAGATGGAGCTAGGGGATCTGGAAACACCATATATTTT. Translated: CASSLDGARGSGNTIYF. Full variable domain (missing parts from reference TRBV11-2 and TRBJ1-3): EAGVAQSPRYKIIEKRQSVAFWCNPISGHATLYWYQQILGQGPKLLIQFQNNGVVDDSQLPKDRFSAERLKGVDSTLKIQPAKLEDSAVYLCASSLDGARGSGNTIYFGEGSWLTVV.

The chain is built from TRBV12-5 and TRBJ1-5; 7 bases align to TRBD1. The germline V gene has CDR1 LGHNT and CDR2 FRNRAP. The CDR3 spans 14 residues. V trimming: 3 bases; J trimming: 7 bases; junction bases outside the gene matches: 6. CDR3 residues: CASGFETGRQPQHF. In DNA form, the CDR3 reads TGTGCTAGTGGTTTTGAGACAGGGCGACAGCCCCAGCATTTT.

This chain links TRBV30 with TRBJ1-6; weak D call: TRBD1 (6 bases). With 0 bases removed from V and 7 bases from J, the gap between germline ends came to 19 bases. This CDR3 comprises 17 residues. The germline gives CDR1 GTSNPN, CDR2 SVGIG (reference sequence). Here the CDR3 DNA reads TGTGCCTGGAGTGTACTTGAATGGGGGACAACAAATTCACCCCTCCACTTT. Its translation is CAWSVLEWGTTNSPLHF.

This chain joins TRBV10-1 and TRBJ2-2, with D unresolved. From germline, CDR1 is WNHNN and CDR2 SYGVQD (reference sequence). The length of the CDR3 is 16 residues. Trimming took 3 bases from V and 0 from J, leaving 11 bases between them. In DNA, the CDR3 is TGCGCCAGCAGTGAATGGCCAACAGCGAACACCGGGGAGCTGTTTTTT. Its protein is CASSEWPTANTGELFF.

The chain links TRBV27 to TRBJ2-3; possibly TRBD1 for D (5 bases). V shed 8 bases and J shed 2 bases, with 11 bases lying between them. Germline loops: CDR1 MNHEY, CDR2 SMNVEV (reference sequence). There are 13 residues in the CDR3. The CDR3: CASLDRATDTQYF. The CDR3 DNA follows: TGTGCCAGCCTCGACAGAGCCACAGATACGCAGTATTTT.

The V call is TRBV6-5, the J call TRBJ2-5; D is perhaps TRBD2 (7 bases). CDR3 length: 14 amino acids. CDR1 MNHEY and CDR2 SVGAGI come from the germline V gene. V lost 4 bases and J lost 5, with 14 bases in between. The chain's CDR3 is CASSLNGGRETQYF. As DNA, the CDR3 is TGTGCCAGCAGTTTAAACGGGGGGCGGGAGACCCAGTACTTC.

The chain links TRBV7-6 to TRBJ2-3, with D possibly being TRBD1 or TRBD2 (5 bases each). This CDR3 has 15 residues. With 1 base removed from V and 1 base from J, the gap between germline ends came to 9 bases. Germline CDR1 reads SGHVS; CDR2 reads FNYEAQ. In DNA, the CDR3 is TGTGCCAGCAGCTTAGTAGGGACCGGCACAGATACGCAGTATTTT. It translates to CASSLVGTGTDTQYF.

V and J are TRBV6-5 and TRBJ1-1; D unclear. Germline V gene lookup returns CDR1 MNHEY and CDR2 SVGAGI. The V and J ends lost 2 bases and 1 base respectively, with 14 bases between them. The length of the CDR3 is 16 residues. The CDR3, as DNA: TGTGCCAGCAGTTACGCACCTAGGAGACCGAACACTGAAGCTTTCTTT. Amino acid sequence: CASSYAPRRPNTEAFF.

V gene TRBV5-4 combines with J gene TRBJ2-4; 8 bases match TRBD2. Germline CDR1 reads SGHNT; CDR2 reads YYREEE (reference sequence). There are 15 residues in the CDR3. V dropped 2 bases and J dropped 10; count of bases not matched to a gene: 11. The CDR3 coding sequence is TGTGCCAGCAGCTTAGGGCGGGGGGACTGGGAAATTCAGTACTTC. This gives the protein CASSLGRGDWEIQYF.

The gene calls are TRBV10-2 and TRBJ2-3, with 8 bases matching TRBD1. The V and J ends lost 2 bases and 1 base, in that order; junction bases with no gene match: 2. The CDR3 loop spans 15 amino acids. Germline V gene data show CDR1 as WSHSY and CDR2 as SAAADI. In DNA, the CDR3 is TGCGCCAGCAGTGAGCTCAGGGGGCGCACAGATACGCAGTATTTT. Protein product: CASSELRGRTDTQYF.

The rearrangement links TRBV25-1 to TRBJ2-7, with D unresolved. V dropped 1 base and J dropped 6 bases, with 13 bases sitting between them. Looked up from germline, CDR1 is MGHDK and CDR2 is SYGVNS. The CDR3 covers 14 residues. For the CDR3, the DNA is TGTGCCAGCAGTGAATTCAAAGCAACGGGCGAGCAGTACTTC. Its translation is CASSEFKATGEQYF.

CDR3 sequence: CASSIDHRGSTLQPQHF. CDR3 nucleotide sequence: TGTGCCAGTAGTATAGACCACAGGGGATCTACTCTTCAGCCCCAGCATTTT. The V gene is TRBV19, the J gene TRBJ1-5, with TRBD1 identical over 7 bases. The trim removed 0 bases at V and 6 bases at J, leaving 11 bases unmatched. The CDR3 consists of 17 residues. Germline assignment: CDR1 LNHDA and CDR2 SQIVND (reference sequence).